A selection of T cell receptor beta chains follows, all from one sample in a study of shared clonotypes between healthy human individuals. Generated by immunoSEQ multiplex PCR, the TCRdb table keeps only in-frame clones and is missing some. The sample lists some 1 million clones; approximately 68% were seen once. Material for sequencing was memory CD4+ T cells sorted from blood. These receptors came from a man in his late teens or twenties in good health. Both conserved end residues are part of each CDR3. D genes are given only for firm matches. Only part of the rows carry a size: once, few, many, or a class if the clone is expanded.

V: TRBV6-1
length: 15
size: NA
D: NA
J: TRBJ1-3
CDR3: CASSAITGSGNTIYF
DNA: TGTGCCAGCAGTGCTATAACAGGGTCGGGGAACACCATATATTTT

V: TRBV28
length: 12
size: NA
D: NA
J: TRBJ1-1
CDR3: CATRGGGREAFF
DNA: TGTGCCACCCGTGGGGGGGGGCGGGAAGCTTTCTTT

V: TRBV28
length: 15
size: NA
D: TRBD1
J: TRBJ1-2
CDR3: CASSIQTGGGYGYTF
DNA: TGTGCCAGCAGTATCCAGACAGGGGGCGGCTATGGCTACACCTTC

V: TRBV11-2
length: 14
size: NA
D: NA
J: TRBJ2-5
CDR3: CASGSAGLRETQYF
DNA: TGTGCCAGCGGATCCGCGGGGCTCCGGGAGACCCAGTACTTC

V: TRBV5-6
length: 15
size: NA
D: NA
J: TRBJ1-5
CDR3: CASSLRGTGGQPQHF
DNA: TGTGCCAGCAGCTTGCGAGGGACGGGGGGACAGCCCCAGCATTTT

V: TRBV27
length: 15
size: NA
D: TRBD1
J: TRBJ2-7
CDR3: CASSLSYRGNYEQYF
DNA: TGTGCCAGCAGTTTATCGTACAGGGGAAACTACGAGCAGTACTTC

V: TRBV6-6
length: 12
size: NA
D: NA
J: TRBJ2-3
CDR3: CASRTLIDTQYF
DNA: TGTGCCAGCAGGACCCTCATCGATACGCAGTATTTT

V: TRBV2
length: 13
size: NA
D: NA
J: TRBJ1-2
CDR3: CAGLGQGVYGYTF
DNA: TGTGCCGGCCTTGGGCAGGGCGTCTATGGCTACACCTTC

V: TRBV18
length: 19
size: NA
D: TRBD1
J: TRBJ2-6
CDR3: CASSRPEEQGVPGANVLTF
DNA: TGTGCCAGCTCAAGGCCAGAAGAACAGGGGGTCCCTGGGGCCAACGTCCTGACTTTC

V: TRBV11-2
length: 13
size: NA
D: NA
J: TRBJ1-1
CDR3: CASSSPPNTEAFF
DNA: TGTGCCAGCAGCTCCCCCCCGAACACTGAAGCTTTCTTT

V: TRBV18
length: 13
size: once
D: NA
J: TRBJ2-7
CDR3: CASSPVTRDEQYF
DNA: TGTGCCAGCTCACCAGTCACCCGAGACGAGCAGTACTTC

V: TRBV5-1
length: 15
size: few
D: TRBD1
J: TRBJ2-5
CDR3: CASSSTGGQQETQYF
DNA: TGCGCCAGCAGCTCTACAGGGGGCCAACAAGAGACCCAGTACTTC

V: TRBV15
length: 19
size: few
D: TRBD1
J: TRBJ1-5
CDR3: CATSRDEDRGLYSNQPQHF
DNA: TGTGCCACCAGCAGAGATGAGGACAGGGGACTTTATAGCAATCAGCCCCAGCATTTT

V: TRBV9
length: 11
size: few
D: NA
J: TRBJ2-5
CDR3: CASSVKETQYF
DNA: TGTGCCAGCAGCGTGAAAGAGACCCAGTACTTC

V: TRBV5-1
length: 16
size: NA
D: NA
J: TRBJ1-4
CDR3: CASSPGAGVTNEKLFF
DNA: TGCGCCAGCAGCCCGGGGGCCGGGGTAACTAATGAAAAACTGTTTTTT

V: TRBV5-1
length: 15
size: NA
D: NA
J: TRBJ2-2
CDR3: CASSLVSGDTGELFF
DNA: TGCGCCAGCAGCTTGGTTTCGGGTGACACCGGGGAGCTGTTTTTT

V: TRBV4-1
length: 16
size: NA
D: NA
J: TRBJ2-7
CDR3: CASSQDQATESYEQYF
DNA: TGCGCCAGCAGCCAAGATCAAGCGACAGAGTCCTACGAGCAGTACTTC

V: TRBV30
length: 14
size: few
D: TRBD1
J: TRBJ2-1
CDR3: CAWSSGQIYNEQFF
DNA: TGTGCCTGGAGCTCGGGACAGATTTACAATGAGCAGTTCTTC

V: TRBV6-5
length: 14
size: NA
D: NA
J: TRBJ2-7
CDR3: CASSYGFGTYEQYF
DNA: TGTGCCAGCAGTTACGGGTTTGGGACCTACGAGCAGTACTTC

V: TRBV5-1
length: 14
size: NA
D: NA
J: TRBJ1-1
CDR3: CASSWTEQNTEAFF
DNA: TGCGCCAGCAGCTGGACAGAACAGAACACTGAAGCTTTCTTT

V: TRBV9
length: 19
size: NA
D: TRBD2
J: TRBJ2-3
CDR3: CASSPRPGLAGKSTDTQYF
DNA: TGTGCCAGCAGCCCTCGTCCGGGACTAGCGGGGAAGAGCACAGATACGCAGTATTTT

V: TRBV5-5
length: 15
size: NA
D: NA
J: TRBJ1-3
CDR3: CASSLMERPGNTIYF
DNA: TGTGCCAGCAGCTTGATGGAGAGACCTGGAAACACCATATATTTT

V: TRBV5-1
length: 16
size: many
D: TRBD1
J: TRBJ1-6
CDR3: CASSSPEQGDNSPLHF
DNA: TGCGCCAGCAGCTCTCCCGAGCAGGGGGATAATTCACCCCTCCACTTT

V: TRBV7-9
length: 15
size: few
D: NA
J: TRBJ2-7
CDR3: CASSLGRSYSGEQYF
DNA: TGTGCCAGCAGCTTAGGACGTAGCTACTCTGGAGAGCAGTACTTC

V: TRBV4-1
length: 15
size: once
D: NA
J: TRBJ1-5
CDR3: CASSQVVNSNQPQHF
DNA: TGCGCCAGCAGCCAAGTCGTGAACAGTAATCAGCCCCAGCATTTT

V: TRBV19
length: 15
size: NA
D: NA
J: TRBJ1-5
CDR3: CASSIATASNQPQHF
DNA: TGTGCCAGTAGTATAGCGACGGCTAGCAATCAGCCCCAGCATTTT

V: TRBV19
length: 15
size: once
D: TRBD1
J: TRBJ1-1
CDR3: CASRTGTGAATEAFF
DNA: TGTGCCAGTAGAACCGGGACAGGGGCGGCCACTGAAGCTTTCTTT

V: TRBV9
length: 14
size: NA
D: TRBD1
J: TRBJ1-1
CDR3: CASSVAPDRSEAFF
DNA: TGTGCCAGCAGCGTAGCTCCGGACAGGTCTGAAGCTTTCTTT

V: TRBV6-1
length: 13
size: NA
D: TRBD1
J: TRBJ1-6
CDR3: CASGGQGNSPLHF
DNA: TGTGCCAGCGGGGGACAGGGAAATTCACCCCTCCACTTT

V: TRBV10-3
length: 14
size: NA
D: NA
J: TRBJ2-7
CDR3: CAISSGGGRYEQYF
DNA: TGTGCCATCAGTTCAGGGGGGGGCAGATACGAGCAGTACTTC

V: TRBV4-1
length: 14
size: NA
D: NA
J: TRBJ1-5
CDR3: CASSPDPSPQPQHF
DNA: TGCGCCAGCAGCCCGGACCCATCCCCTCAGCCCCAGCATTTT

V: TRBV7-9
length: 13
size: NA
D: TRBD1
J: TRBJ2-2
CDR3: CASRGKNTGELFF
DNA: TGTGCTAGCAGGGGGAAGAACACCGGGGAGCTGTTTTTT

V: TRBV19
length: 15
size: NA
D: NA
J: TRBJ1-5
CDR3: CASSIGGQQLQPQHF
DNA: TGTGCCAGTAGTATAGGAGGGCAGCAACTTCAGCCCCAGCATTTT

V: TRBV27
length: 15
size: NA
D: NA
J: TRBJ2-3
CDR3: CASSSWGAGTDTQYF
DNA: TGTGCCAGCAGTTCCTGGGGTGCAGGCACAGATACGCAGTATTTT

V: TRBV5-8
length: 14
size: once
D: NA
J: TRBJ2-1
CDR3: CASSSGSSYNEQFF
DNA: TGTGCCAGCAGCTCGGGATCCTCCTACAATGAGCAGTTCTTC

V: TRBV9
length: 13
size: NA
D: NA
J: TRBJ1-6
CDR3: CASSPEGNSPLHF
DNA: TGTGCCAGCAGCCCAGAGGGTAATTCACCCCTCCACTTT

V: TRBV6-5
length: 14
size: NA
D: NA
J: TRBJ1-2
CDR3: CASRRTGNEAGYTF
DNA: TGTGCCAGCAGAAGAACAGGGAATGAGGCTGGCTACACCTTC

V: TRBV27
length: 14
size: NA
D: TRBD2
J: TRBJ2-5
CDR3: CASSFSLAGETQYF
DNA: TGTGCCAGCAGTTTCTCACTAGCGGGAGAGACCCAGTACTTC

V: TRBV13
length: 15
size: many
D: NA
J: TRBJ2-7
CDR3: CASSFRGSLSYEQYF
DNA: TGTGCCAGCAGCTTCAGAGGTTCCCTCTCCTACGAGCAGTACTTC

V: TRBV7-9
length: 14
size: many
D: NA
J: TRBJ1-2
CDR3: CATELQRTGGGYTF
DNA: TGTGCCACCGAGCTTCAGAGAACGGGGGGAGGCTACACCTTC

V: TRBV7-9
length: 13
size: few
D: NA
J: TRBJ1-5
CDR3: CASSLSENQPQHF
DNA: TGTGCCAGCAGCTTATCAGAAAATCAGCCCCAGCATTTT

V: TRBV11-2
length: 16
size: NA
D: NA
J: TRBJ2-5
CDR3: CASSLGSGRVSETQYF
DNA: TGTGCCAGCAGCTTAGGTTCGGGCAGGGTGTCAGAGACCCAGTACTTC

V: TRBV2
length: 15
size: NA
D: NA
J: TRBJ2-3
CDR3: CASTALGSEIYTQYF
DNA: TGTGCCTCAACGGCGTTGGGATCGGAGATATATACGCAGTATTTT